The text below deals with one TCR beta chain. This specimen belongs to a study of CD8 T cells in Susac syndrome. Overall study context: When their blood was taken, patients with Susac syndrome were therapy-naive, taking corticosteroids, or taking intravenous immunoglobulin alone.

Reverse transcription of about 0.5 to 1 ug RNA used random hexamers. The amplification used immunoSEQ multiplex PCR on TCR beta CDR3; it spanned 54 Vbeta and 13 Jbeta. Via MiXCR, TCRdb re-called the immunoSEQ multiplex PCR reads, giving one row per CDR3 protein. Among about 80,000 distinct CDR3 sequences, approximately 94% were seen once, and the ten largest hold roughly 0.56%. V lost 7 bases and J lost 1, with 9 bases in between. The CDR3 loop spans 13 amino acids. Germline V gives CDR1 MNHNS, CDR2 SASEGT. The study sequenced TCR beta in blood CD8+ and CD4+ T cells. Purification of the CD8+ and CD4+ T cells relied on negative isolation, and TEMRA cells underwent FACS enrichment.

This clonotype was sampled from a human donor with Susac syndrome. The chain recombines TRBV6-1 with TRBJ2-3; TRBD2 is a possible D gene (6 bases). Specimen: CD4+ T cells from PBMCs. The CDR3 loop reads CASTREGTDTQYF. The CDR3 DNA reads as TGTGCCAGCACGAGGGAGGGCACAGATACGCAGTATTTT.